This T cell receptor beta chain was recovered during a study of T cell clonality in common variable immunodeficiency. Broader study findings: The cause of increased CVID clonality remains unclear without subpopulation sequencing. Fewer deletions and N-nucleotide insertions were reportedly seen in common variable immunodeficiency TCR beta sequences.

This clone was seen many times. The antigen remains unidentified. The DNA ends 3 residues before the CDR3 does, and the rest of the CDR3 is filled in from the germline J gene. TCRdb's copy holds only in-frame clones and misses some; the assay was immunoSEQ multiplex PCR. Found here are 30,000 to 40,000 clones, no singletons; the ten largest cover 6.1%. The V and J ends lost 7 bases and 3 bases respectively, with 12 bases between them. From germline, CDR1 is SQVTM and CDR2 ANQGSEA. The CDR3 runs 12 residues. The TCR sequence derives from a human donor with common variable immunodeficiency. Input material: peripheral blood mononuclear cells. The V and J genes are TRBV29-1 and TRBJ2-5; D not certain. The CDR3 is CSAYLKKETQYF. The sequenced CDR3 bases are TGCAGCGCCTATCTAAAGAAAGAGACC.